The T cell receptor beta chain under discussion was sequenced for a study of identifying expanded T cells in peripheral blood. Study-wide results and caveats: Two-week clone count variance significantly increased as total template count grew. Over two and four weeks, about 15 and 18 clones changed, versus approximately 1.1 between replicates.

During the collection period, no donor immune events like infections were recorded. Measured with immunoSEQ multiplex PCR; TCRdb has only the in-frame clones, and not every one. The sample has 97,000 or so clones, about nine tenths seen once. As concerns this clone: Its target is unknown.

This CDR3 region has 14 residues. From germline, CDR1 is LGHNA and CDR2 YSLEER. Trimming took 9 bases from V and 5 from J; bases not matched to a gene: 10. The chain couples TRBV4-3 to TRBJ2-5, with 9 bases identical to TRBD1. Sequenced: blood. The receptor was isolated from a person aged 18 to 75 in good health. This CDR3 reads CARPGQGRGETQYF. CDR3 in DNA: TGCGCCAGACCCGGACAGGGGCGCGGGGAGACCCAGTACTTC.